Sequencing of this T cell receptor beta chain was carried out in a study of T cell changes during pregnancy in multiple sclerosis. The method was immunoSEQ multiplex PCR; TCRdb's version includes in-frame clones alone and lacks a portion of them. The sample includes about 34,000 clones, over 85% seen only once; the top ten take 3.5%. The sample was CD8+ T cells from peripheral blood mononuclear cells, taken in the third trimester of pregnancy. The sequence came from a female donor with multiple sclerosis, enrolled in a pregnancy study.

CDR3 loop: CASSYSGAFNEKLFF. CDR3 bases: TGTGCCAGCAGTTACTCGGGGGCCTTTAATGAAAAACTGTTTTTT. The V gene is TRBV6-6, the J gene TRBJ1-4, with D perhaps matching TRBD1 (6 bases). Trimming removed 0 bases from V and 4 bases from J, with 9 bases in between. This CDR3 has 15 residues. Per the germline V gene, CDR1 is MNHNY and CDR2 is SVGAGI (reference sequence).